This TCR beta chain came from a study of identical twins. Study-wide results and caveats: Insertions ran lower in abundant cord blood beta clonotypes, though not in memory repertoires. Cross-sectional statistical analysis, not tracking of the same donors, underpinned the conclusions.

A word on this clonotype: Antigen: not known.

Per the germline V gene, CDR1 is SQVTM and CDR2 is ANQGSEA. The CDR3 spans 14 residues. With 3 bases removed from V and 5 bases from J, the gap between germline ends came to 16 bases. With no exceptions, donors were healthy Caucasians. A universal primer site was added by template switching, and unique molecular identifiers were carried by the cDNA. Each CDR3 protein is one row after TCRdb ran MiXCR on the 5' RACE reads. The sample carries 700,000 to 950,000 distinct CDR3 sequences, around an eighth recorded once. The sample was also reused in another study, on yellow fever vaccine responses in identical twins.

Sequencing used PBMCs. The chain combines TRBV29-1 with TRBJ1-2, with D maybe TRBD1 (5 bases). The source is a woman between 18 and 29 years old in good health. CDR3 coding DNA: TGCAGCGTTGATCCACCGGGGAGGACATATGGCTACACCTTC. It encodes CSVDPPGRTYGYTF.